This TCR beta chain was retrieved from a study of blood T cell repertoires in COVID-19. At the level of the study: Both acute and convalescent COVID-19 samples were obtained from the United States, Italy and Spain.

In the source study's methods: By means of reference gene primer amplification, nucleated cell counts were estimated. Libraries were prepared by immunoSEQ multiplex PCR; TCRdb keeps only in-frame clonotypes and omits some of them. For V, J and clone size, that table is used; D and trimming come from the DNA. The sample holds tens of thousands of clones, 80% to 90% seen once. V lost 4 bases, J lost 2 bases, and 2 bases stayed unmatched. Per the germline V gene, CDR1 is GTSNPN and CDR2 is SVGIG (reference sequence). The CDR3 is 13 residues long. The clonotype was recovered from a man older than 75 with acute or convalescent COVID-19. The sequenced sample consisted of peripheral blood. V and J are TRBV30 and TRBJ2-3, with 8 bases lining up with TRBD1. The CDR3 spells CAWNRGNTDTQYF. The CDR3 DNA reads TGTGCCTGGAACAGGGGGAACACAGATACGCAGTATTTT.